A single sample gave rise to the 8 T cell receptor beta chains below, sequenced in a study of radiation and T cells in renal cell carcinoma. The protocol was immunoSEQ multiplex PCR, while the TCRdb copy is restricted to in-frame clones and leaves out a portion. The sample has about 78,000 clones, about 88% seen once. Time point here: blood 4 weeks post-SBRT, at nephrectomy. Treatment denoted: 15 Gy SBRT to primary tumor, nephrectomy 4 weeks later. The sequenced sample was blood, obtained from a patient whose treatment included radiotherapy and nephrectomy. These receptor sequences come from a woman in her 70s with renal cell carcinoma.

V and J are TRBV5-1 and TRBJ1-1; D perhaps matches TRBD1 (5 bases). Trimming removed 0 bases at V and 1 base at J, with 16 bases between. Germline V gives CDR1 SGHRS, CDR2 YFSETQ. The CDR3 sequence is 17 residues long. The CDR3 region has the DNA TGCGCCAGCAGCTTGGGATCTAGGGTTGGGGGGAACACTGAAGCTTTCTTT. It is translated as CASSLGSRVGGNTEAFF.

This chain joins TRBV28 and TRBJ2-7; the D gene is possibly TRBD2 (6 bases). Germline V gene data show CDR1 as MDHEN and CDR2 as SYDVKM. There are 16 residues in the CDR3. V dropped 5 bases and J dropped 1 base, with 18 bases sitting between them. CDR3 coding DNA: TGTGCCAGCAGTCCACTGCCAAACGGGGGATCCTACGAGCAGTACTTC. It yields the protein CASSPLPNGGSYEQYF.

This clone appeared a single time. The genes are TRBV15 and TRBJ1-2, with 7 bases matching TRBD1. V shed 1 base and J 4 bases; nucleotides not matched to a gene: 9. The CDR3 has 16 residues. CDR1 LNHNV and CDR2 YYDKDF come from the germline V gene (reference sequence). This CDR3 reads CATSRGKDRASYGYTF. The CDR3 region has the DNA TGTGCCACCAGCAGAGGGAAAGACAGGGCATCCTATGGCTACACCTTC.

The V gene is TRBV7-2, the J gene TRBJ1-5; D not certain. V was trimmed by 6 bases and J by 0 bases, leaving 15 bases between them. The CDR3 is 16 residues long. Germline V CDR1 and CDR2: SGHTA, FQGNSA. CDR3 coding DNA: TGTGCCAGCAGACCGGATTCCCTTTATAGCAATCAGCCCCAGCATTTT. Protein: CASRPDSLYSNQPQHF.

The rearrangement uses TRBV6-1 and TRBJ1-2, with a possible D match to TRBD1 (5 bases). CDR3 length equals 15 residues. Germline V gene data show CDR1 as MNHNS and CDR2 as SASEGT. The ends were cut back, 3 bases at V and 0 bases at J, with 11 bases in the middle. This CDR3 is CASSEQGTANYGYTF. The CDR3, as DNA: TGTGCCAGCAGTGAGCAGGGTACTGCTAACTATGGCTACACCTTC.

The chain combines TRBV6-5 with TRBJ2-2, with D possibly matching TRBD2 (6 bases). The length of the CDR3 is 15 residues. Trimming removed 2 bases at V and 0 bases at J, with 7 bases between. Germline-derived CDR1 and CDR2 are MNHEY and SVGAGI. The CDR3 region is CASSYGLTNTGELFF. The CDR3 DNA is TGTGCCAGCAGTTACGGACTAACGAACACCGGGGAGCTGTTTTTT.

This chain uses TRBV28 with TRBJ1-5, with D perhaps TRBD1 (6 bases). Trimming removed 5 bases at V and 0 bases at J, with 8 bases between. This CDR3 is built from 14 residues. In germline, CDR1 is MDHEN, CDR2 SYDVKM. CDR3 in amino acids: CASSRTDSNQPQHF. The CDR3 DNA reads as TGTGCCAGCAGTCGGACAGATAGCAATCAGCCCCAGCATTTT.

This clone appeared once. The rearrangement links TRBV6-5 to TRBJ2-3, with 7 bases lining up with TRBD2. The germline V gene has CDR1 MNHEY and CDR2 SVGAGI. The CDR3 covers 15 residues. The trim removed 8 bases at V and 1 base at J, leaving 9 bases unmatched. The CDR3 DNA sequence: TGTGCCAGCTCTAGACTAGCTAGCCGCACAGATACGCAGTATTTT. Protein: CASSRLASRTDTQYF.